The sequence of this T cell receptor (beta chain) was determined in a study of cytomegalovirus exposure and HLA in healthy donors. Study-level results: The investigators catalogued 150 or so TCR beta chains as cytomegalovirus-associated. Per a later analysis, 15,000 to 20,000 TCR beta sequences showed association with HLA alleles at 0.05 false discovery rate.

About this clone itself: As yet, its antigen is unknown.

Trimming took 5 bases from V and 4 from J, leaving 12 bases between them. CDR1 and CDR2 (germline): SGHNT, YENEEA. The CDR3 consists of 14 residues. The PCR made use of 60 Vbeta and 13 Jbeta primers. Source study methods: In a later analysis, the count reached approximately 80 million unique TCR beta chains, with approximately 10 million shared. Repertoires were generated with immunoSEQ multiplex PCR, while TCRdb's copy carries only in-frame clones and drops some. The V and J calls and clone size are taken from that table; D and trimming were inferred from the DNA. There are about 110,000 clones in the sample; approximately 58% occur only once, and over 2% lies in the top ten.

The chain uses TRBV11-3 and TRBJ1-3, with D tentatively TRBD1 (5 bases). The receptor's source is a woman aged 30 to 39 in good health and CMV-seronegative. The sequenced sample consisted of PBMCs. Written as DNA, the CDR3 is TGTGCCAGCAGCCCCGGGACTTCCGGAAACACCATATATTTT. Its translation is CASSPGTSGNTIYF.